These T cell receptor beta chains were read from a single sample in a study of identical twins. TCRdb called the 5' RACE reads again in MiXCR, with one record for every CDR3 protein. The sample lists a few hundred thousand distinct CDR3 sequences, 9.5% to 10% occurring once. This same sample was also part of a study on yellow fever vaccine responses in identical twins.

The source material was PBMCs. The source of these receptors is a woman between 18 and 29 years old in good health. CDR3s include the opening cysteine and the closing phenylalanine or tryptophan. Each record gives: V gene, J gene, clone size, CDR3 protein. Clone size is stated in some rows and not others, as once, few, many or a class when expanded.

>TRBV27|TRBJ2-5|many
CASSPRDYLSRTQYF
>TRBV2|TRBJ2-1|many
CASSEWGNEQFF
>TRBV5-1|TRBJ2-2|NA
CASSFGAATGELFF
>TRBV27|TRBJ1-1|NA
CASRPGPGTEAFF
>TRBV3-1|TRBJ2-3|NA
CASSQTGQGLTDTQYF
>TRBV10-3|TRBJ2-5|few
CATAGATSGQETQYF
>TRBV7-8|TRBJ2-7|NA
CASSRPPYEQYF
>TRBV5-4|TRBJ2-3|NA
CASSSWSSFGADTQYF
>TRBV24-1|TRBJ2-2|many
CAASGGRGTGELFF
>TRBV12-3/TRBV12-4|TRBJ2-1|many
CASSLRLAGDDEQFF
>TRBV24-1|TRBJ2-3|NA
CATSDATGLSDTQYF
>TRBV7-2|TRBJ2-4|NA
CASSLVGQWGPKNIQYF
>TRBV20-1|TRBJ2-2|NA
CSARDRGDTGELFF
>TRBV20-1|TRBJ2-5|many
CSARSRGGTQYF
>TRBV24-1|TRBJ2-1|many
CATSPRNNEQFF
>TRBV12-3/TRBV12-4|TRBJ2-3|NA
CASSPLAGEGASTDTQYF
>TRBV7-9|TRBJ2-7|NA
CASSLIDALGVSEQYF
>TRBV25-1|TRBJ2-5|many
CASSEWVGQGETQYF
>TRBV29-1|TRBJ2-3|many
CSVDEGTDTQYF
>TRBV19|TRBJ2-2|NA
CASSPSRGELFF
>TRBV29-1|TRBJ2-7|many
CSVEQGDGYEQYF
>TRBV20-1|TRBJ2-3|NA
CSARDVLGRGRTDTQYF
>TRBV10-3|TRBJ2-3|few
CAISRGASTDTQYF
>TRBV7-2|TRBJ2-5|NA
CASEAGPQETQYF
>TRBV29-1|TRBJ2-1|many
CSVTNPPNEQFF
>TRBV29-1|TRBJ2-1|many
CSVEGYNEQFF
>TRBV7-9|TRBJ2-2|few
CAKVVLGTGELFF
>TRBV4-3|TRBJ2-4|few
CASSQGGQGVMGAKNIQYF
>TRBV27|TRBJ2-1|few
CASSPAGGYNEQFF
>TRBV20-1|TRBJ1-6|few
CSASGQDRGNSPLHF
>TRBV20-1|TRBJ2-1|few
CSAEAELPAYNEQFF
>TRBV27|TRBJ2-3|few
CASSLSIGIGQRDTQYF
>TRBV7-2|TRBJ2-7|NA
CASSLEGVDQYF
>TRBV18|TRBJ2-7|NA
CASSPLSAGDSSYEQYF
>TRBV10-3|TRBJ2-3|few
CAISEIGLAGGDNTDTQYF
>TRBV6-2/TRBV6-3|TRBJ2-7|few
CASSYDGRSYEQYF
>TRBV5-1|TRBJ2-7|NA
CASSSSAGVPYEQYF
>TRBV11-1|TRBJ1-1|NA
CASSLRDRGPGTEAFF
>TRBV4-2|TRBJ2-2|few
CASSQEPTGELFF
>TRBV6-1|TRBJ2-7|few
CASTPEGFSVEQYF
>TRBV5-1|TRBJ1-2|few
CASSLGDSADYGYTF
>TRBV14|TRBJ2-3|many
CASSLWTSETDTQYF
>TRBV5-1|TRBJ2-1|NA
CASSSDRGHNEQFF
>TRBV5-1|TRBJ2-5|NA
CASSSPQGYQETQYF
>TRBV18|TRBJ2-2|NA
CASSQRGPGELFF
>TRBV15|TRBJ1-4|many
CATSRNQGKLFF
>TRBV27|TRBJ2-2|few
CASSGQAAGELFF
>TRBV28|TRBJ2-1|few
CASSSSRTGRYNEQFF
>TRBV11-2|TRBJ2-5|few
CASSVRQGYSAEGTQYF
>TRBV7-6|TRBJ2-3|many
CASSLGQGKADTQYF
>TRBV18|TRBJ2-3|NA
CASSQGLALTDTQYF
>TRBV10-3|TRBJ2-7|few
CAISDIDRYEQYF
>TRBV4-3|TRBJ2-4|few
CASSQDLSGVAKNIQYF
>TRBV12-3/TRBV12-4|TRBJ2-1|few
CASKGLAGHNEQFF
>TRBV4-1|TRBJ1-2|NA
CASSQDMGGIDYGYTF